The 24 T cell receptor beta chains reported below all come from one sample, sequenced in a study of cytomegalovirus exposure and HLA in healthy donors. Sequenced by immunoSEQ multiplex PCR; TCRdb stores in-frame clones only, minus some. The sample yields about 250,000 clones, roughly 84% seen once. Specimen: PBMCs. These receptors were taken from a man between 18 and 29 years old in good health and CMV-seropositive.

This chain uses TRBV19 with TRBJ2-1; 10 positions match TRBD2. The CDR3 totals 17 residues. J lost 3 bases, V lost 7 bases, and 12 bases had no gene match. CDR1 and CDR2 (germline): LNHDA, SQIVND (reference sequence). CDR3 coding DNA: TGTGCCAGTATGAGGCTAGCGGGAGATACCAACTACAATGAGCAGTTCTTC. It translates to CASMRLAGDTNYNEQFF.

The CDR3 sequence: CASSVSWAPGDSGANVLTF. Here the CDR3 DNA reads TGTGCCAGCAGCGTATCCTGGGCCCCAGGAGACTCTGGGGCCAACGTCCTGACTTTC. The rearrangement uses TRBV9 and TRBJ2-6, with no clear D. The CDR3 is made up of 19 amino acids. The V and J ends lost 1 base and 0 bases respectively, with 17 bases between them. Germline V gene sequence: CDR1 SGDLS, CDR2 YYNGEE.

This chain joins TRBV19 and TRBJ1-2; D unclear. Trimming took 3 bases from V and 3 from J, leaving 8 bases between them. In germline, CDR1 is LNHDA, CDR2 SQIVND (reference sequence). The length of the CDR3 is 13 residues. The CDR3 DNA reads TGTGCCAGTAGTATGGGCCTTTACTATGGCTACACCTTC. As protein: CASSMGLYYGYTF.

The chain couples TRBV5-6 to TRBJ1-2; 8 nucleotides align to TRBD1. Germline V gives CDR1 SGHDT, CDR2 YYEEEE. Trimming removed 0 bases from V and 7 bases from J; junction bases left unmatched: 8. The CDR3 consists of 15 residues. CDR3 bases: TGTGCCAGCAGCTTGGAGGTACAGGGGGAGATTGGCTACACCTTC. Residues: CASSLEVQGEIGYTF.

The V call is TRBV11-2, the J call TRBJ1-5; the D gene is possibly TRBD1 (6 bases). V gave up 0 bases and J gave up 2 bases, with 8 bases separating them. The CDR3 length is 15 residues. CDR1 is SGHAT and CDR2 is FQNNGV in the germline V gene. The CDR3 DNA reads as TGTGCCAGCAGCTTAGACAGGGGCGGCAATCAGCCCCAGCATTTT. Residues: CASSLDRGGNQPQHF. Full variable domain (missing parts from reference TRBV11-2 and TRBJ1-5): EAGVAQSPRYKIIEKRQSVAFWCNPISGHATLYWYQQILGQGPKLLIQFQNNGVVDDSQLPKDRFSAERLKGVDSTLKIQPAKLEDSAVYLCASSLDRGGNQPQHFGDGTRLSIL.

V usage is TRBV7-7 and J usage is TRBJ2-1, with TRBD2 matching 9 bases. V lost 5 bases to trimming and J lost 7 bases; unmatched junction nucleotides: 12. CDR3 size: 16 residues. The germline gives CDR1 SSHAT, CDR2 FNYEAQ (reference sequence). CDR3 sequence reads: CASSPWASGAPNEQFF. The CDR3 coding sequence is TGTGCCAGCAGCCCCTGGGCTAGCGGGGCACCTAATGAGCAGTTCTTC.

V and J are TRBV2 and TRBJ1-1; 7 bases align to TRBD1. V shed 5 bases, J shed 7 bases, and the junction held 7 bases outside the gene matches. CDR1 is SNHLY and CDR2 is FYNNEI in the germline V gene. There are 13 residues in the CDR3. The CDR3 DNA reads as TGTGCCAGCAGTTTCACCGGGACAGTTGAAGCTTTCTTT. Protein product: CASSFTGTVEAFF.

The chain links TRBV6-6 to TRBJ1-3; D not resolved. The CDR3 is 16 amino acids. Germline V CDR1 and CDR2: MNHNY, SVGAGI (reference sequence). Trimming left V 2 bases short and J 0 bases short, with 11 bases between. The CDR3 DNA reads as TGTGCCAGCAGTTACGGGCAGGACTTCTCTGGAAACACCATATATTTT. This sequence encodes CASSYGQDFSGNTIYF.

This clone was seen a few times. The J gene is TRBJ2-5, the V gene TRBV4-2; no reliable D call. This CDR3 contains 14 residues. Trimming left V 1 base short and J 2 bases short, with 8 bases between. The V gene's germline CDR1 is LGHNA and CDR2 YNFKEQ. The CDR3 protein is CASSQGLRQETQYF. The CDR3 region has the DNA TGTGCCAGCAGCCAAGGGCTGCGACAAGAGACCCAGTACTTC.

This clone appeared once. This chain links TRBV7-2 with TRBJ2-5; D unclear. This CDR3 contains 14 residues. Germline V gene data show CDR1 as SGHTA and CDR2 as FQGNSA. Trimming removed 1 base from V and 2 bases from J, with 8 bases in between. The CDR3, as DNA: TGTGCCAGCAGCTTAGTCAGCAGTCAAGAGACCCAGTACTTC. The encoded protein is CASSLVSSQETQYF.

The DNA of the CDR3 is TGTGCCAGCAGTTTATCAAGTCTATCAGGAGAGACCCAGTACTTC. It codes for CASSLSSLSGETQYF. The rearrangement uses TRBV27 and TRBJ2-5; D is uncertain. Germline V gene data show CDR1 as MNHEY and CDR2 as SMNVEV (reference sequence). The V end was cut by 0 bases, the J end by 4 bases, with 12 bases between. CDR3 length equals 15 residues.

The rearrangement joins TRBV7-2 to TRBJ2-7; D call uncertain. The CDR3 extends over 13 amino acids. Germline loops: CDR1 SGHTA, CDR2 FQGNSA. Trimming shortened V by 5 bases and J by 2 bases, and 10 bases separated the two germline ends. The CDR3 sequence: CASSDRQAYEQYF. Written as DNA, the CDR3 is TGTGCCAGCAGCGATCGCCAGGCCTACGAGCAGTACTTC.

A note on this clone: The sample carries other DNA sequences with the same CDR3. The chain has TRBV6-4 and TRBJ2-3, with 10 bases aligning to TRBD2. Trimming cost V 3 bases and J 3 bases; bases outside gene matches: 0. Germline V gene sequence: CDR1 MRHNA, CDR2 SNTAGT. The CDR3 has 14 amino acids. The chain's CDR3 is CASSEAGGTDTQYF. CDR3 DNA sequence: TGTGCCAGCAGTGAAGCGGGAGGGACAGATACGCAGTATTTT.

As regards this clone: This sample includes further DNA sequences coding for the same CDR3. The chain uses TRBV30 and TRBJ2-5; 14 nucleotides line up with TRBD2. The germline gives CDR1 GTSNPN, CDR2 SVGIG (reference sequence). This CDR3 comprises 13 residues. CDR3 residues: CARGLAGGETQYF. DNA for the CDR3: TGTGCACGAGGACTAGCGGGAGGAGAGACCCAGTACTTC.

This clone occurred once. The chain is built from TRBV11-2 and TRBJ1-2; 8 bases fit TRBD1. CDR1 SGHAT and CDR2 FQNNGV come from the germline V gene. V shed 4 bases, J shed 2 bases, and the junction held 15 bases outside the gene matches. The CDR3 runs 18 residues. The CDR3 coding sequence is TGTGCCAGCAGCTCCTCGGTGGGCAGGGGGCCCTCCAACTATGGCTACACCTTC. It translates to CASSSSVGRGPSNYGYTF.

V and J are TRBV25-1 and TRBJ2-7; no clear D. The CDR3 extends over 15 amino acids. The V gene's germline CDR1 is MGHDK and CDR2 SYGVNS. The V end lost 5 bases, the J end lost 0 bases, and 14 bases lay between the germline ends. The CDR3 DNA follows: TGTGCCAGCAGTCCCCGAGGTGTTTACTCCTACGAGCAGTACTTC. Translation gives CASSPRGVYSYEQYF.

The chain joins TRBV11-2 to TRBJ2-3, with 7 bases fitting TRBD2. V lost 5 bases, J lost 3 bases, and 17 bases stayed unmatched. The CDR3 length is 18 residues. In germline, CDR1 is SGHAT, CDR2 FQNNGV. This chain's CDR3 is CASSPRRAGSQRTDTQYF. The CDR3 DNA follows: TGTGCCAGCAGCCCACGGAGAGCGGGAAGTCAACGGACAGATACGCAGTATTTT.

The chain carries TRBV30 and TRBJ2-7; TRBD2 matches at 15 bases. J gave up 4 bases and V 3 bases, and 4 bases lay outside the gene matches. CDR1 is GTSNPN and CDR2 is SVGIG in the germline V gene (reference sequence). CDR3 length equals 15 residues. The CDR3 DNA follows: TGTGCCTGGAGCTGGGGACTAGCGGGAGGTTACGAGCAGTACTTC. Residues: CAWSWGLAGGYEQYF.

This chain uses TRBV7-2 with TRBJ1-2, with a possible D match to TRBD1 (5 bases). V dropped 1 base and J dropped 5 bases, with 17 bases sitting between them. Germline V gene sequence: CDR1 SGHTA, CDR2 FQGNSA. This CDR3 contains 16 residues. CDR3 DNA: TGTGCCAGCAGCTTAGTCGGTCAGGGCAGGGTATATGGCTACACCTTC. Encoded protein: CASSLVGQGRVYGYTF.

The rearrangement links TRBV11-2 to TRBJ2-5; 7 bases are a match to TRBD1. In germline, CDR1 is SGHAT, CDR2 FQNNGV. Losses at the gene ends were 2 bases for V and 1 base for J; bases not matched to a gene: 7. The CDR3 sequence is 16 residues long. The CDR3 nucleotides are TGTGCCAGCAGCTTATCGGCTGCAGGGGGCCAAGAGACCCAGTACTTC. Translated, it gives CASSLSAAGGQETQYF.

About this clone: Germline and junction disagree at one end, which may indicate a read error. This sequence joins TRBV9 and TRBJ2-5, with 11 bases identical to TRBD2. This CDR3 spans 16 amino acids. CDR1 SGDLS and CDR2 YYNGEE come from the germline V gene. CDR3 loop: CASSVAGTSGGESQYF. Here the CDR3 DNA reads TGTGCCAGCAGCGTCGCTGGGACTAGCGGAGGAGAGTCCCAGTACTTC.

This clone has only one observation. V gene TRBV4-1 combines with J gene TRBJ2-7; 9 bases are a match to TRBD2. J lost 1 base, V lost 6 bases, and 4 bases had no gene match. The germline V gene encodes CDR1 MGHRA and CDR2 YSYEKL. CDR3 length: 14 residues. CDR3 amino acids: CASSPSGRSYEQYF. CDR3 coding DNA: TGCGCCAGCAGTCCCAGCGGGAGGTCCTACGAGCAGTACTTC.

Turning to this clone: At one end, the junction sequence differs from germline, possibly due to a read error. The chain recombines TRBV27 with TRBJ2-2; 12 nucleotides align to TRBD2. Germline CDR1 and CDR2: MNHEY and SMNVEV (reference sequence). CDR3 length: 16 residues. The CDR3 bases are TGTGCCAGCAGATTATTGGGACTAGCGGGCGCCGGGGAGCTGTTTTTT. Its translation is CASRLLGLAGAGELFF.

The V gene is TRBV9, the J gene TRBJ1-2, with D perhaps matching TRBD1 (5 bases). The CDR3 consists of 14 residues. The V gene's germline CDR1 is SGDLS and CDR2 YYNGEE. Trimming shortened V by 4 bases and J by 6 bases, and 16 bases separated the two germline ends. This CDR3 reads CASSLRIGEDGYTF. CDR3 sequence (DNA): TGTGCCAGCAGCCTGAGGATAGGGGAGGATGGCTACACCTTC.